This T cell receptor (beta chain) was retrieved from a study of early T cells in non-severe SARS-CoV-2 infection. Background on the study: Unsorted whole blood bulk RNA was sequenced, with unpaired chains. Study conclusions and caveats: Anti-spike CD8 specificities were favored by VDJdb matching, whose results missed private and CD4 specificities.

The TCR library protocol was used to attach unique molecular identifiers. These identifiers were attached to individual cDNA molecules. Each CDR3 protein gets one entry after TCRdb re-called the 5' RACE reads with MiXCR. Here the sample spans approximately 88,000 distinct CDR3 sequences, around 15% being singletons. CDR3 size: 15 residues. Germline assignment: CDR1 MNHNY and CDR2 SVGAGI (reference sequence). V was pared by 0 bases and J by 4 bases, with 10 bases between. At least ten counts were recorded for this clonotype. Its specificity is unknown. Material for sequencing was whole blood. This rearrangement joins TRBV6-6 to TRBJ1-5; the D is unclear. The source is an adult who was a healthcare worker with PCR-confirmed SARS-CoV-2 infection or an uninfected control (not recorded which). The CDR3 bases are TGTGCCAGCAGTTACTCGATACGCTTGAATCAGCCCCAGCATTTT. It codes for CASSYSIRLNQPQHF.